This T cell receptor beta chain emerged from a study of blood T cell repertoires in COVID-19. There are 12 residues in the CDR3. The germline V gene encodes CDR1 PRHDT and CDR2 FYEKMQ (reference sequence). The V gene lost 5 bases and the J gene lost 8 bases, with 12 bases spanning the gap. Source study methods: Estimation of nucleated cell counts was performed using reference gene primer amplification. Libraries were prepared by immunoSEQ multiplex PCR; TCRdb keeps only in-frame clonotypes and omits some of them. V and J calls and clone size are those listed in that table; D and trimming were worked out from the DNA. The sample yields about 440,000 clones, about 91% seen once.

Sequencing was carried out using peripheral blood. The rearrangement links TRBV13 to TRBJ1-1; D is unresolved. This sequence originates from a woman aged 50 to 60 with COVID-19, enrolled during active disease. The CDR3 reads CASSPPGGEAFF. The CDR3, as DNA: TGTGCCAGCAGCCCCCCGGGAGGCGAAGCTTTCTTT.